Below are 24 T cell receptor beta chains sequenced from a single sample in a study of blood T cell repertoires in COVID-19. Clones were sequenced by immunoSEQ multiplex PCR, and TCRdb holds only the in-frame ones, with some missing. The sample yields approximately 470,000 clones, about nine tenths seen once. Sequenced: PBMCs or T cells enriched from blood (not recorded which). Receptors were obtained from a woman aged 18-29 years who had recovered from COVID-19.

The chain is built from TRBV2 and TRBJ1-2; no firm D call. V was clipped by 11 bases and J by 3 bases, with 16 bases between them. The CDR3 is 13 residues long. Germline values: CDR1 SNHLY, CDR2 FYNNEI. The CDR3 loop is CAGGEVRDYGYTF. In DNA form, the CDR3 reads TGTGCCGGCGGGGAGGTCCGCGACTATGGCTACACCTTC.

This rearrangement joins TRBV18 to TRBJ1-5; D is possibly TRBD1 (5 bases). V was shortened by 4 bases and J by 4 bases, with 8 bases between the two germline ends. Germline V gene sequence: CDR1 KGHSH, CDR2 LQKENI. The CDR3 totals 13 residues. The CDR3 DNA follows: TGTGCCAGCTCACTAGACAGAAATCAGCCCCAGCATTTT. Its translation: CASSLDRNQPQHF.

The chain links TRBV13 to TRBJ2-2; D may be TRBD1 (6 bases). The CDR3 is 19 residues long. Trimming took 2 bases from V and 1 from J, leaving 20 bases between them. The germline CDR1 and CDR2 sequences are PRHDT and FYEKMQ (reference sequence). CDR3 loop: CASSLSSLGASMNTGELFF. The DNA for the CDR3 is TGTGCCAGCAGCTTATCCTCCTTGGGGGCTTCTATGAACACCGGGGAGCTGTTTTTT. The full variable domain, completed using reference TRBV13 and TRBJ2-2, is AAGVIQSPRHLIKEKRETATLKCYPIPRHDTVYWYQQGPGQDPQFLISFYEKMQSDKGSIPDRFSAQQFSDYHSELNMSSLELGDSALYFCASSLSSLGASMNTGELFFGEGSRLTVL.

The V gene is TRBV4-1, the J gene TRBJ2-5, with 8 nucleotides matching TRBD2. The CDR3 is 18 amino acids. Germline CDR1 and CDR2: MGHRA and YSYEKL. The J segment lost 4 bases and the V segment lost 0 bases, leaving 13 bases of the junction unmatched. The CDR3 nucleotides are TGCGCCAGCAGCCAAGATCCGTCTGGCGGGGGGTTGGGAGAGACCCAGTACTTC. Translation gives CASSQDPSGGGLGETQYF.

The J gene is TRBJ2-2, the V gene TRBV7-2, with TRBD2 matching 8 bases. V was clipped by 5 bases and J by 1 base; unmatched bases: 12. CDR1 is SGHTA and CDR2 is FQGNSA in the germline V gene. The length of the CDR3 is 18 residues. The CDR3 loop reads CASSLPYAGGLNTGELFF. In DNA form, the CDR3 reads TGTGCCAGCAGCCTACCTTATGCGGGGGGCTTGAACACCGGGGAGCTGTTTTTT.

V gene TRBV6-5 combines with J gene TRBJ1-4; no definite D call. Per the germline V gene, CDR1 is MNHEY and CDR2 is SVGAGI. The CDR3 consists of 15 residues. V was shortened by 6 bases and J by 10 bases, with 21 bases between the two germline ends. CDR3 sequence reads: CASRIAIAGVGKLFF. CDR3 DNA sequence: TGTGCCAGCAGAATTGCAATCGCCGGGGTAGGAAAACTGTTTTTT.

The CDR3 region has the DNA TGTGCCAGCGGCAAGGACAGGGACCGTAGCAATCAGCCCCAGCATTTT. Translating it yields CASGKDRDRSNQPQHF. V is TRBV28 and J is TRBJ1-5; TRBD1 matches at 8 bases. The CDR3 loop spans 16 amino acids. Germline lookup yields CDR1 MDHEN and CDR2 SYDVKM. J lost 0 bases, V lost 8 bases, and 9 bases had no gene match.

The CDR3 protein is CASSQEAAGGRQETQYF. In DNA form, the CDR3 reads TGCGCCAGCAGCCAAGAAGCGGCGGGGGGGCGGCAAGAGACCCAGTACTTC. J is TRBJ2-5 and V is TRBV4-1, with 9 nucleotides matching TRBD2. The J segment lost 2 bases and the V segment lost 0 bases, leaving 7 bases of the junction unmatched. In germline, CDR1 is MGHRA, CDR2 YSYEKL. This CDR3 has 17 amino acids.

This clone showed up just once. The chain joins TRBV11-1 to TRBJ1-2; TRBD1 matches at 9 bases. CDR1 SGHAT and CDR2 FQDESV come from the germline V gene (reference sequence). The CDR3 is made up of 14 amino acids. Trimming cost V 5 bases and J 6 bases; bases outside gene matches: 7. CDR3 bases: TGTGCCAGCAGCACAGGGGGCAGGGACAATGGCTACACCTTC. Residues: CASSTGGRDNGYTF.

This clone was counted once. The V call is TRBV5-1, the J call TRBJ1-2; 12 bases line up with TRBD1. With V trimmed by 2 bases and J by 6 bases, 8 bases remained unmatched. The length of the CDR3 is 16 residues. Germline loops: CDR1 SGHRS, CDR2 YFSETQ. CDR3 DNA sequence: TGCGCCAGCAGCTTAAACCGGGACAGGGGGCCCCATGGCTACACCTTC. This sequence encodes CASSLNRDRGPHGYTF.

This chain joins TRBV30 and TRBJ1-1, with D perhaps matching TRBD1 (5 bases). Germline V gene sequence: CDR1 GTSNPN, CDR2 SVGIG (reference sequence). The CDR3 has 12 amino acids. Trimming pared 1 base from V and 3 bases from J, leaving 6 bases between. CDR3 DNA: TGTGCCTGGAGTGGGGGGGACACTGAAGCTTTCTTT. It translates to CAWSGGDTEAFF. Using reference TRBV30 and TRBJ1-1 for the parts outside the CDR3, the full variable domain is SQTIHQWPATLVQPVGSPLSLECTVEGTSNPNLYWYRQAAGRGLQLLFYSVGIGQISSEVPQNLSASRPQDRQFILSSKKLLLSDSGFYLCAWSGGDTEAFFGQGTRLTVV.

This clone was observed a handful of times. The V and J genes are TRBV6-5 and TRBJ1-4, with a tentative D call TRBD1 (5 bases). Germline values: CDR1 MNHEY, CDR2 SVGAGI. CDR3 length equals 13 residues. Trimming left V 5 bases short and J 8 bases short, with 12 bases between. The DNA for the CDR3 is TGTGCCAGCAGTCGCAGGGTTGCGGAAAAACTGTTTTTT. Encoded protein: CASSRRVAEKLFF.

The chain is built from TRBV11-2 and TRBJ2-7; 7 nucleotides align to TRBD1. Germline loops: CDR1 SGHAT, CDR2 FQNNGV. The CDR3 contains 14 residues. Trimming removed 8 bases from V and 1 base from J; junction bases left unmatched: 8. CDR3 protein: CASHSTGLSYEQYF. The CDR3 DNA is TGTGCCAGCCACTCGACAGGGTTGTCCTACGAGCAGTACTTC.

For the CDR3, the DNA is TGTGCCAGCAGTTCCAGGGGAGAGGCTTTCTTT. It yields the protein CASSSRGEAFF. The chain is built from TRBV2 and TRBJ1-1; maybe TRBD1 (6 bases). Trimming took 5 bases from V and 11 from J, leaving 12 bases between them. The germline V gene has CDR1 SNHLY and CDR2 FYNNEI. CDR3 length: 11 residues.

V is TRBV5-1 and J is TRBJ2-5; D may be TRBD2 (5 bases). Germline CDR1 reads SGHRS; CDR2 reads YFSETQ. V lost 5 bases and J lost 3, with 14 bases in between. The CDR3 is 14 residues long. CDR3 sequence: CASSTGWAEETQYF. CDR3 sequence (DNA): TGCGCCAGCAGTACGGGATGGGCGGAAGAGACCCAGTACTTC.

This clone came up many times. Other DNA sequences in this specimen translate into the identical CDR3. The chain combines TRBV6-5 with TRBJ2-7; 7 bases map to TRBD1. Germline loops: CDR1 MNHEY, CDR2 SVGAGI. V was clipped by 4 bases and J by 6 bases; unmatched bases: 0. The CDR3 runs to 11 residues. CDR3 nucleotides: TGTGCCAGCAGTTCAGGGGGCGAGCAGTACTTC. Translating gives CASSSGGEQYF.

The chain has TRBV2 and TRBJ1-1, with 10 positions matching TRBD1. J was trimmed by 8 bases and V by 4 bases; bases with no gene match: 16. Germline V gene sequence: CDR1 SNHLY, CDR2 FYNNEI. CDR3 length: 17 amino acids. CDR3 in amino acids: CASSGTGGYLRAREAFF. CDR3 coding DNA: TGTGCCAGCAGTGGGACAGGGGGTTATCTAAGGGCTCGAGAAGCTTTCTTT.

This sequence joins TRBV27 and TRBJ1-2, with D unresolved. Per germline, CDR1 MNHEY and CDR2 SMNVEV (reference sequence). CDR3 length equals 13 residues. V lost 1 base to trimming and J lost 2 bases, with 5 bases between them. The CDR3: CASSLYLNYGYTF. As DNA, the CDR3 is TGTGCCAGCAGTTTATACCTAAACTATGGCTACACCTTC.

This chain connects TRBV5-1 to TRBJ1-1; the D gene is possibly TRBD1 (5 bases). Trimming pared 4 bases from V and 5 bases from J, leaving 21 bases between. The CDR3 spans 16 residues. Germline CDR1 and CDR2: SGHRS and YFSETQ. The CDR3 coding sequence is TGCGCCAGCAGCCTATCCTCCGGGACTCTTGGAACTGAAGCTTTCTTT. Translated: CASSLSSGTLGTEAFF. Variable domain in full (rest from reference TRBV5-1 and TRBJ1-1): KAGVTQTPRYLIKTRGQQVTLSCSPISGHRSVSWYQQTPGQGLQFLFEYFSETQRNKGNFPGRFSGRQFSNSRSEMNVSTLELGDSALYLCASSLSSGTLGTEAFFGQGTRLTVV.

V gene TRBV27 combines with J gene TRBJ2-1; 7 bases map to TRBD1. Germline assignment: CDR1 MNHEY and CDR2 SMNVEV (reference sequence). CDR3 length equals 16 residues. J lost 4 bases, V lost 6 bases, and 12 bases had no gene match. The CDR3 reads CASRKADRSRYNEQFF. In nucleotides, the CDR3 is TGTGCCAGCAGGAAGGCGGACAGGAGCCGTTACAATGAGCAGTTCTTC.

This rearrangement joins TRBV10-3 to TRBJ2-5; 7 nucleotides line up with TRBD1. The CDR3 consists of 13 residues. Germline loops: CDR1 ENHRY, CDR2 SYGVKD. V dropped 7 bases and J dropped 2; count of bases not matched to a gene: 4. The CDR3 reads CAINGQVQETQYF. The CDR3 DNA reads TGTGCCATCAACGGACAGGTTCAAGAGACCCAGTACTTC.

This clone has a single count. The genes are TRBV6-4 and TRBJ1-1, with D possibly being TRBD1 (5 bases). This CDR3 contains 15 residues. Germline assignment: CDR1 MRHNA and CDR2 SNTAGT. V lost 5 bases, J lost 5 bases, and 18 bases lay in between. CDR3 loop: CASSNGGSRGTEAFF. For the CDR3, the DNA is TGTGCCAGCAGTAACGGGGGGTCGAGAGGGACTGAAGCTTTCTTT.

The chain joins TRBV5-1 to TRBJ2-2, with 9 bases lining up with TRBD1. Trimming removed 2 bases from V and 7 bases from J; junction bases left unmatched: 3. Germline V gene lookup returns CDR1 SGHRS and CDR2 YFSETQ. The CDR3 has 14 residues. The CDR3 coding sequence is TGCGCCAGCAGCTTCGACAGGGGGGACGGGGAGCTGTTTTTT. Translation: CASSFDRGDGELFF. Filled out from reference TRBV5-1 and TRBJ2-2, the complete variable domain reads KAGVTQTPRYLIKTRGQQVTLSCSPISGHRSVSWYQQTPGQGLQFLFEYFSETQRNKGNFPGRFSGRQFSNSRSEMNVSTLELGDSALYLCASSFDRGDGELFFGEGSRLTVL.

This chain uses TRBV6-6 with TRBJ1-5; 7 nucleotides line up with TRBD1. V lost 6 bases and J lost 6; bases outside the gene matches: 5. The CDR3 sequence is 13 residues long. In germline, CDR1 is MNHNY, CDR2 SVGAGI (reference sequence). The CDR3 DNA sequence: TGTGCCAGCAGAAAGACAGGGAGTCAGCCCCAGCATTTT. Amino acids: CASRKTGSQPQHF.